This T cell receptor beta chain is drawn from a study of CD8+ T cells in alopecia areata (dated by TCRdb to 2016 to 2019). The study in broad terms: Treated patients were enrolled in an open-label pilot trial of oral tofacitinib at 5 to 10 mg twice daily for moderate-to-severe alopecia areata. Tofacitinib was administered for 6 to 18 months, and 6 months of follow-up off drug were then conducted to assess delayed response and recurrence. The study used high-throughput TCRbeta sequencing to examine T cell clonal expansion in alopecia areata, in both the C3H/HeJ mouse model and human patients. On the human side, TCRbeta sequencing was run on scalp tissue and on sorted CD4+ and CD8+ peripheral blood T cells from healthy controls and from alopecia areata patients with either patchy or totalis/universalis disease. Biopsies were taken from tofacitinib-treated patients at baseline and again at 4 and 24 weeks into treatment, and several of those patients also had a later scalp biopsy. Scalp clonality was compared among normal scalp (n=4), patchy alopecia areata scalp (n=8), and alopecia totalis/universalis scalp (n=8). RNA was extracted with the PAXgene miRNA kit for fixed scalp, the miRNeasy kit for PBMCs, and the RNeasy kit for mouse skin. TCRbeta CDR3 regions were amplified by immunoSEQ multiplex PCR using 35 Vbeta forward and 13 Jbeta reverse primers. Paper-wide results and their limitations: Higher clonality and more expanded CD8+ clones were observed in lesional scalp than in normal scalp, particularly in alopecia totalis/universalis, a finding suggestive of antigenic drive. TCR sequences shared between patients were less clear than in mice, possibly partly because of HLA diversity in the patient population. Scalp TCR repertoire analysis is complicated because resident alphabeta T cells in normal human skin are also sequenced, whereas mouse skin is dominated by gammadelta T cells.

This specimen's time point label, per the study, means: baseline before oral tofacitinib. Peripheral blood and lesional scalp punch biopsies were obtained from patients with alopecia areata. PBMCs were separated by density centrifugation and stained for CD3, CD4 and CD8, after which CD4+ and CD8+ T cells were sorted on a FACSAria. This clone has a handful of counts. Its antigen is currently not known. Within one base of it there is no much larger clone, and no base qualities were kept. Including the terminal cysteine and phenylalanine, the CDR3 comprises 13 residues. The retained sequence is limited to the CDR3, 39 bases, with the frame set at the first base. Germline trimming amounts to 5 bases on V and 1 base on J, with 2 as the count of junction bases outside the gene matches. Based on the germline V gene, the CDR1 and CDR2 sequences are SQVTM and ANQGSEA. The method was the immunoSEQ multiplex PCR assay. For TCR sequencing, RNA was extracted from every sample and reverse transcribed into cDNA to serve as template. SuperScript III was used for first-strand cDNA synthesis, primed with a 2:1 mix of oligo-dT and random hexamers. Amplification bias was assessed with a synthetic immune receptor repertoire, and residual bias was removed computationally. The paper's data handling went like this. After raw reads were preprocessed to remove errors, the CDR3 was defined following IMGT conventions as running from the conserved cysteine to phenylalanine. To get clonality, Shannon entropy was normalized by log2 of the number of productive unique TCRs and the result was subtracted from 1. CD4 or CD8 identity of scalp clones was inferred by cross-referencing scalp TCRbeta sequences with sorted blood CD4 and CD8 repertoires. What TCRdb holds here is the immuneACCESS table cut down to in-frame rearrangements. Part of the clones is not present; checked against another copy, under half of the missing clones reflect an unresolved V gene, and the others are unexplained. Clone size and V and J calls were adopted from that table, with D and trimming inferred from the DNA. This sample is represented by about 130,000 clones; approximately 49% of them were singletons. The ten largest clones take up 18% of the sample.

This receptor was taken from a human donor with alopecia areata. The chain couples TRBV29-1 to TRBJ2-7, with TRBD2 matching 10 junction bases. Sequencing was performed on CD8+ T cells sorted from blood, taken at week 0. The CDR3 amino acid sequence is: CSVRTSGSYEQYF. In nucleotides, the sequence is TGCAGCGTTCGGACTAGCGGATCCTACGAGCAGTACTTC.